This TCR beta chain was documented in a study of tumor-infiltrating lymphocytes in localized non-small cell lung cancer. Study information: The cohort mixed smokers and never-smokers, several histologies, and some post-neoadjuvant-chemotherapy samples.

General study points: No T-cell fraction difference was seen between IM1 and IM2 tumors. Tumors had more T cell infiltration than uninvolved lung, per TCRbeta sequencing and CD3 counts. Not all patients were TCR sequenced, owing to tissue quantity.

This table comes from immunoSEQ multiplex PCR, and its TCRdb copy is limited to in-frame clones, with some not included. This table holds more than 8,500 clones, 81% found once. Looked up from germline, CDR1 is MGHDK and CDR2 is SYGVNS. The V segment lost 5 bases and the J segment 1 base; nucleotides outside the gene matches: 4. This CDR3 comprises 14 residues. Regarding this clone: As yet, its antigen is unknown.

What was sequenced was uninvolved lung tissue not adjacent to the tumor. The source is a human donor with non-small cell lung cancer. V usage is TRBV25-1 and J usage is TRBJ2-5, with TRBD2 matching 7 bases. CDR3: CASSRASGQETQYF. In DNA, the CDR3 is TGTGCCAGCAGTAGAGCTAGCGGCCAAGAGACCCAGTACTTC. The full variable domain, completed using reference TRBV25-1 and TRBJ2-5, is EADIYQTPRYLVIGTGKKITLECSQTMGHDKMYWYQQDPGMELHLIHYSYGVNSTEKGDLSSESTVSRIRTEHFPLTLESARPSHTSQYLCASSRASGQETQYFGPGTRLLVL.